The 19 T cell receptor beta chains given below trace back to one sample, sequenced in a study of cytomegalovirus exposure and HLA in healthy donors. Only in-frame clones appear in the TCRdb table, and some are missing; sequencing was by immunoSEQ multiplex PCR. The sample contains about 280,000 clones, roughly 90% of which appear only once. Sequencing was carried out using PBMCs. Receptors originate from a woman aged 18-30 years in good health and CMV-seronegative.

The gene calls are TRBV9 and TRBJ1-5, with D perhaps matching TRBD1 (6 bases). The CDR3 spans 12 residues. The V end was cut by 3 bases, the J end by 9 bases, with 10 bases between. The V gene's germline CDR1 is SGDLS and CDR2 YYNGEE. CDR3 DNA sequence: TGTGCCAGCAGCGCCCTACAGGGGCCCCAGCATTTT. Protein product: CASSALQGPQHF. Full variable domain (missing parts from reference TRBV9 and TRBJ1-5): DSGVTQTPKHLITATGQRVTLRCSPRSGDLSVYWYQQSLDQGLQFLIQYYNGEERAKGNILERFSAQQFPDLHSELNLSSLELGDSALYFCASSALQGPQHFGDGTRLSIL.

In regard to this clone: The DNA is omitted, as the CDR3 cannot be located on it reliably, and the CDR3 follows TCRdb's listing. The chain joins TRBV5-1 to TRBJ1-2; no check of the table's D call, TRBD1, against the DNA was made. Germline CDR1 is SGHRS and CDR2 is YFSETQ. The CDR3 region is 14 residues in length, termini included. This CDR3 is CASGRQGFGEGYTF.

The chain is built from TRBV7-9 and TRBJ2-7; a possible D gene is TRBD2 (5 bases). This CDR3 is 12 amino acids long. Germline V gene data show CDR1 as SEHNR and CDR2 as FQNEAQ (reference sequence). The germline V and J ends were trimmed by 3 bases and 4 bases, with 7 bases remaining between them. The CDR3 DNA reads as TGTGCCAGCAGCTTCAGAGGGTACGAGCAGTACTTC. Its translation: CASSFRGYEQYF.

This chain connects TRBV28 to TRBJ2-1; D possibly corresponds to TRBD2 (6 bases). CDR1 and CDR2 from the germline V gene are MDHEN and SYDVKM. This CDR3 comprises 14 residues. The V end lost 5 bases, the J end lost 5 bases, and 13 bases lay between the germline ends. CDR3 bases: TGTGCCAGCAGTATTTGGAGGGCCCACAATGAGCAGTTCTTC. Translated, it gives CASSIWRAHNEQFF.

The genes are TRBV11-2 and TRBJ2-7; D perhaps matches TRBD1 (6 bases). Trimming pared 5 bases from V and 4 bases from J, leaving 21 bases between. The CDR3 covers 16 residues. Germline V gene data show CDR1 as SGHAT and CDR2 as FQNNGV. DNA of the CDR3: TGTGCCAGCAGCAGCCTGAGGGGGTCCGAAATTTACGAGCAGTACTTC. It specifies CASSSLRGSEIYEQYF.

The chain carries TRBV9 and TRBJ2-1; TRBD2 agrees at 12 bases. J was trimmed by 8 bases and V by 4 bases; bases with no gene match: 10. Germline V CDR1 and CDR2: SGDLS, YYNGEE. This CDR3 spans 16 amino acids. CDR3 sequence (DNA): TGTGCCAGCAGCCTAAAGACTAGCGGGGGTCTCGATGAGCAGTTCTTC. It translates to CASSLKTSGGLDEQFF. The variable domain in full, with the rest retrieved from reference TRBV9 and TRBJ2-1, is DSGVTQTPKHLITATGQRVTLRCSPRSGDLSVYWYQQSLDQGLQFLIQYYNGEERAKGNILERFSAQQFPDLHSELNLSSLELGDSALYFCASSLKTSGGLDEQFFGPGTRLTVL.

The chain has TRBV9 and TRBJ2-7; possibly TRBD2 for D (5 bases). The CDR3 contains 14 residues. V shed 7 bases and J shed 2 bases, with 16 bases lying between them. CDR1 and CDR2 (germline): SGDLS, YYNGEE. This CDR3 is CASSQSPGTYEQYF. Written as DNA, the CDR3 is TGTGCCAGCTCACAGTCCCCGGGGACCTACGAGCAGTACTTC.

The gene calls are TRBV5-1 and TRBJ2-7; 8 bases are shared with TRBD1. Losses at the gene ends were 4 bases for V and 7 bases for J; bases not matched to a gene: 13. Germline V gene sequence: CDR1 SGHRS, CDR2 YFSETQ. The CDR3 runs 15 residues. The CDR3 sequence: CASSRRGGTGGEQYF. The CDR3 coding sequence is TGCGCCAGCAGCCGAAGGGGCGGGACAGGCGGAGAGCAGTACTTC.

The gene calls are TRBV11-3 and TRBJ2-1, with D possibly being TRBD2 (6 bases). V was trimmed by 1 base and J by 3 bases, leaving 16 bases between them. Germline-derived CDR1 and CDR2 are SGHNT and YENEEA. This CDR3 is built from 17 residues. DNA of the CDR3: TGTGCCAGCAGCTTAGTTTTCGGGACGGGAGACTACAATGAGCAGTTCTTC. This translates into CASSLVFGTGDYNEQFF. Full variable domain (missing parts from reference TRBV11-3 and TRBJ2-1): EAGVVQSPRYKIIEKKQPVAFWCNPISGHNTLYWYLQNLGQGPELLIRYENEEAVDDSQLPKDRFSAERLKGVDSTLKIQPAELGDSAVYLCASSLVFGTGDYNEQFFGPGTRLTVL.

The rearrangement joins TRBV19 to TRBJ2-3, with a possible D match to TRBD1 (8 bases). Germline CDR1 and CDR2: LNHDA and SQIVND (reference sequence). The CDR3 covers 15 residues. Trimming shortened V by 6 bases and J by 6 bases, and 19 bases separated the two germline ends. The CDR3 DNA follows: TGTGCCAGTAGCTCTCGGACAGGGAGGGGCGATACGCAGTATTTT. This encodes CASSSRTGRGDTQYF. The entire variable domain, with the rest obtained from reference TRBV19 and TRBJ2-3, is as follows: DGGITQSPKYLFRKEGQNVTLSCEQNLNHDAMYWYRQDPGQGLRLIYYSQIVNDFQKGDIAEGYSVSREKKESFPLTVTSAQKNPTAFYLCASSSRTGRGDTQYFGPGTRLTVL.

The chain has TRBV2 and TRBJ1-5; 7 bases line up with TRBD1. The CDR3 covers 15 residues. J lost 5 bases, V lost 5 bases, and 9 bases had no gene match. Germline V gene data show CDR1 as SNHLY and CDR2 as FYNNEI. CDR3 in DNA: TGTGCCAGCAGTTGGGCCGAGGGGGCGCATCAGCCCCAGCATTTT. Protein: CASSWAEGAHQPQHF.

J is TRBJ2-7 and V is TRBV5-1; a possible D gene is TRBD2 (5 bases). V gave up 0 bases and J gave up 9 bases, with 13 bases separating them. The CDR3 has 13 amino acids. Germline lookup yields CDR1 SGHRS and CDR2 YFSETQ. The CDR3 sequence: CASSLDSLAGQYF. For the CDR3, the DNA is TGCGCCAGCAGCTTGGATTCTCTAGCCGGGCAGTACTTC.

The chain combines TRBV28 with TRBJ1-2, with a tentative D call TRBD1 (5 bases). The CDR3 is 16 residues long. V was clipped by 5 bases and J by 2 bases, with 18 bases between them. The V gene's germline CDR1 is MDHEN and CDR2 SYDVKM. The CDR3 nucleotides read TGTGCCAGCAGTCCCATCCTTTCGGGGGAGAACTATGGCTACACCTTC. This codes for CASSPILSGENYGYTF.

The rearrangement joins TRBV4-1 to TRBJ1-1; possible D gene TRBD1, 5 bases. This CDR3 has 15 residues. V lost 1 base, J lost 4 bases, and 13 bases lay in between. The germline gives CDR1 MGHRA, CDR2 YSYEKL. CDR3 sequence (DNA): TGCGCCAGCAGCCAAGTTTCCGGGGGGGGCACTGAAGCTTTCTTT. This encodes CASSQVSGGGTEAFF.

The chain uses TRBV7-2 and TRBJ2-7, with D uncertain. The CDR3 is made up of 14 amino acids. Trimming removed 4 bases at V and 2 bases at J, with 12 bases between. CDR1 is SGHTA, CDR2 FQGNSA, per germline. The CDR3 is CASSYSSNPYEQYF. The DNA for the CDR3 is TGTGCCAGCAGCTACTCTTCGAACCCCTACGAGCAGTACTTC. The full variable domain, with the rest looked up from reference TRBV7-2 and TRBJ2-7, is GAGVSQSPSNKVTEKGKDVELRCDPISGHTALYWYRQSLGQGLEFLIYFQGNSAPDKSGLPSDRFSAERTGGSVSTLTIQRTQQEDSAVYLCASSYSSNPYEQYFGPGTRLTVT.

This chain uses TRBV27 with TRBJ2-1; 9 bases are a match to TRBD2. This CDR3 region has 21 residues. Germline trimming cut 4 bases from V and 12 bases from J; bases unmatched to any gene: 31. Germline values: CDR1 MNHEY, CDR2 SMNVEV (reference sequence). As DNA, the CDR3 is TGTGCCAGCAGTTCACGACTACAGGGGAGTGTGGCTAGCGGGACCCCCCGCGGGCAGTTCTTC. Its translation is CASSSRLQGSVASGTPRGQFF.

In DNA, the CDR3 is TGTGCCAGCAGCCTTCGGACAGGGCTCGGAAACACCATATATTTT. Translation gives CASSLRTGLGNTIYF. The chain carries TRBV13 and TRBJ1-3, with 8 bases matching TRBD1. With V trimmed by 5 bases and J by 4 bases, 7 bases remained unmatched. The CDR3 runs 15 residues. Germline CDR1 and CDR2: PRHDT and FYEKMQ (reference sequence).

The V call is TRBV9, the J call TRBJ2-7, with 9 bases aligning to TRBD2. V was pared by 0 bases and J by 0 bases, with 10 bases of the junction left unmatched. Per germline, CDR1 SGDLS and CDR2 YYNGEE. The length of the CDR3 is 18 residues. The CDR3 DNA reads TGTGCCAGCAGCGTAGGTCCTAGCGGGAAGACCCTCTCCTACGAGCAGTACTTC. Amino acid sequence: CASSVGPSGKTLSYEQYF.

The chain carries TRBV5-4 and TRBJ2-2, with TRBD2 identical over 10 bases. The germline V gene has CDR1 SGHNT and CDR2 YYREEE (reference sequence). Trimming at V came to 2 bases and at J to 0 bases, leaving 7 bases not matched to a gene. The CDR3 has 18 amino acids. CDR3 DNA: TGTGCCAGCAGCTTCGCAACGAGCGGGAGGGCGAACACCGGGGAGCTGTTTTTT. Protein: CASSFATSGRANTGELFF.